The 10 T cell receptor beta chains in this list originate from one sample, sequenced in a study of OX40 agonist ivuxolimab in advanced cancers. Sequencing used immunoSEQ multiplex PCR; TCRdb keeps in-frame clones, though not all of them. The sample has about 38,000 clones, approximately 82% seen once. Specimen: CD4+ or CD8+ T cells sorted from blood, collected in a trial of the OX40 agonist ivuxolimab. These receptors originate from an adult with an advanced solid tumor such as melanoma, head and neck, liver or kidney cancer.

The chain is built from TRBV4-3 and TRBJ2-1; no clear D gene. The CDR3 contains 17 residues. Germline CDR1 reads LGHNA; CDR2 reads YSLEER. V was shortened by 0 bases and J by 2 bases, with 14 bases between the two germline ends. In nucleotides, the CDR3 is TGCGCCAGCAGCCAAGATAGGAAGGTAAATACCTACAATGAGCAGTTCTTC. It is translated as CASSQDRKVNTYNEQFF.

This clone occurred a few times. The chain couples TRBV7-9 to TRBJ2-3; 10 nucleotides align to TRBD2. V shed 3 bases and J 2 bases; nucleotides not matched to a gene: 5. Looked up from germline, CDR1 is SEHNR and CDR2 is FQNEAQ (reference sequence). This CDR3 region has 16 residues. In DNA form, the CDR3 reads TGTGCCAGCAGCTTGGGACTAGCGTTACCCACAGATACGCAGTATTTT. It is translated as CASSLGLALPTDTQYF.

J is TRBJ1-4 and V is TRBV5-1, with 12 bases that match TRBD1. Per germline, CDR1 SGHRS and CDR2 YFSETQ. The trim removed 0 bases at V and 9 bases at J, leaving 3 bases unmatched. The CDR3 runs to 15 residues. The CDR3, as DNA: TGCGCCAGCAGCTTGGAAGGGACAGGGGGCCAAAAACTGTTTTTT. Encoded protein: CASSLEGTGGQKLFF.

The J gene is TRBJ2-7, the V gene TRBV7-9; 7 bases line up with TRBD2. Germline loops: CDR1 SEHNR, CDR2 FQNEAQ (reference sequence). V lost 3 bases and J lost 4; bases outside the gene matches: 15. The CDR3 runs to 17 residues. The CDR3 sequence: CASSLRFGGGERYEQYF. The CDR3 DNA follows: TGTGCCAGCAGCTTGAGGTTTGGGGGAGGGGAAAGATACGAGCAGTACTTC.

The V and J genes are TRBV27 and TRBJ2-4; perhaps TRBD2 as D (6 bases). Germline values: CDR1 MNHEY, CDR2 SMNVEV (reference sequence). The V end was cut by 4 bases, the J end by 3 bases, with 13 bases between. The CDR3 is made up of 15 amino acids. The CDR3 is CASSSEGAGKNIQYF. The CDR3 DNA is TGTGCCAGCAGTTCGGAGGGTGCGGGCAAAAACATTCAGTACTTC.

This clone was detected a few times. V usage is TRBV5-6 and J usage is TRBJ1-1; D not resolved. The CDR3 totals 16 residues. Per germline, CDR1 SGHDT and CDR2 YYEEEE. Trimming stripped 2 bases from V and 4 bases from J, with 18 bases between. CDR3 nucleotide sequence: TGTGCCAGCAGCTTAATGGGTGTTAAATCCGTCACTGAAGCTTTCTTT. It codes for CASSLMGVKSVTEAFF.

This clone showed up just once. The CDR3 here is CASSFSEYNEQFF. Here the CDR3 DNA reads TGCGCCAGCAGCTTTAGCGAGTACAATGAGCAGTTCTTC. This chain connects TRBV5-1 to TRBJ2-1; a possible D gene is TRBD2 (5 bases). V lost 2 bases and J lost 4, with 7 bases in between. The CDR3 consists of 13 residues. Per germline, CDR1 SGHRS and CDR2 YFSETQ.

J is TRBJ2-7 and V is TRBV6-1; D not resolved. Trimming left V 0 bases short and J 5 bases short, with 5 bases between. The CDR3 sequence is 12 residues long. In germline, CDR1 is MNHNS, CDR2 SASEGT. The CDR3 sequence: CASSEAHDEQYF. CDR3 in DNA: TGTGCCAGCAGTGAAGCGCATGACGAGCAGTACTTC.

This chain connects TRBV9 to TRBJ1-1; D is unresolved. With 0 bases removed from V and 3 bases from J, the gap between germline ends came to 12 bases. CDR3 length: 15 residues. Germline CDR1 and CDR2: SGDLS and YYNGEE. The DNA for the CDR3 is TGTGCCAGCAGCGTAGGAATGGCGTTGGACACTGAAGCTTTCTTT. It yields the protein CASSVGMALDTEAFF.

The J gene is TRBJ2-6, the V gene TRBV7-6; 8 nucleotides match TRBD2. Germline trimming cut 4 bases from V and 0 bases from J; bases unmatched to any gene: 8. The CDR3 has 18 amino acids. In germline, CDR1 is SGHVS, CDR2 FNYEAQ. This CDR3 reads CASSSPGGSRSGANVLTF. DNA of the CDR3: TGTGCCAGCAGCTCCCCGGGGGGGTCTCGCTCTGGGGCCAACGTCCTGACTTTC.